This T cell receptor (beta chain) was captured in a study of a mutant IDH1 vaccine in newly diagnosed glioma. Germline V lookup: CDR1 LNHNV, CDR2 YYDKDF (reference sequence). CDR3 length equals 16 residues. The ends lost 2 bases at V and 1 base at J; junction bases unmatched: 6. Indicated time point: week 23, last vaccination. Each vaccine dose was 300 ug of mutant IDH1 20-mer peptide, with topical imiquimod. Using immunoSEQ multiplex PCR, the repertoire was profiled, and TCRdb retains in-frame clones only, with some absent. The sample yields over 55,000 clones, 80% to 90% seen once. With regard to this clone: As yet, its antigen is unknown.

The origin of this receptor is a woman between 35 and 50 years old with glioma. Some clones in this sample may be carry-over from other donors' samples. The sequenced sample was PBMCs, obtained from a glioma patient whose treatment included an IDH1 peptide vaccine. This rearrangement joins TRBV15 to TRBJ2-7; TRBD1 aligns across 9 bases. The CDR3 DNA is TGTGCCACCAGCAGAACGGACAGGGGAGAATCCTACGAGCAGTACTTC. Its protein is CATSRTDRGESYEQYF.